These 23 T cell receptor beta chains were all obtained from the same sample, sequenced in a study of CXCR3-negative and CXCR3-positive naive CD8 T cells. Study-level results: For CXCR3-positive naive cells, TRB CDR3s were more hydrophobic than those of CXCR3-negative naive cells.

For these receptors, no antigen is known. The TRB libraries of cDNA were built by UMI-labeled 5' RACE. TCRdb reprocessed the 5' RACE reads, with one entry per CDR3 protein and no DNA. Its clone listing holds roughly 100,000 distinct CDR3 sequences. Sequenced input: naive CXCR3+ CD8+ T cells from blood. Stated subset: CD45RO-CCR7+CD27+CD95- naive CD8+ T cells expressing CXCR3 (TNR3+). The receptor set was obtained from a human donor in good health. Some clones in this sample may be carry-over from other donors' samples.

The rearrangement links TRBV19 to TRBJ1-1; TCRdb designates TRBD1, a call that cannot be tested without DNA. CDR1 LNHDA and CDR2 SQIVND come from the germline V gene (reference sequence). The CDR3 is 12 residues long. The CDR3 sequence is CASDPDGTGAFF.

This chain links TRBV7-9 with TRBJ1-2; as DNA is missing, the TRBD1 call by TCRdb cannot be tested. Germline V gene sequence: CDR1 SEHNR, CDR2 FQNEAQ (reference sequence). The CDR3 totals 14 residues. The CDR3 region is CASSFPGAPEGYTF.

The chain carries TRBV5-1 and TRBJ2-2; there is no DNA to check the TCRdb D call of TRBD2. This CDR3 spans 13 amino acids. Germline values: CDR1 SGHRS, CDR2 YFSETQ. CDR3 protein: CASSFEGAGELFF.

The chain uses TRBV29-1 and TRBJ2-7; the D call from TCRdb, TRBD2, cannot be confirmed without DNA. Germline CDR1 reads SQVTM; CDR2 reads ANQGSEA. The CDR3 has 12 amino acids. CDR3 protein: CSAGAAGYEPYF.

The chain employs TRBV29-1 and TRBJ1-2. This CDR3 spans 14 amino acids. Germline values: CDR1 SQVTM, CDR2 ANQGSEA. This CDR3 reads CSVEGEWGDYGYTF.

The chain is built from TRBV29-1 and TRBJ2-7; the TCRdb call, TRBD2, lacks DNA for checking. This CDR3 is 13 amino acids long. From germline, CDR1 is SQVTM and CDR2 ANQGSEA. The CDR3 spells CSVEAGGSYEQYF.

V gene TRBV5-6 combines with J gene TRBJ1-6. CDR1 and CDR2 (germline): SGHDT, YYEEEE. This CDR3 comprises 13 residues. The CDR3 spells CASSSVGFSPLHF.

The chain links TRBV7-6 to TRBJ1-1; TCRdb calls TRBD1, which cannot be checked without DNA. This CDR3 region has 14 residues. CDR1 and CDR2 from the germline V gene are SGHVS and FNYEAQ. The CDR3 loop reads CASSRPQGPSEAFF.

The CDR3 loop is CASSSPGYSDEQFF. The chain combines TRBV7-3 with TRBJ2-1; TCRdb calls TRBD1, which cannot be checked without DNA. The CDR3 runs 14 residues. Germline V gene sequence: CDR1 SGHTA, CDR2 FQGTGA. Together with reference TRBV7-3 and TRBJ2-1, the CDR3 gives the full variable domain: GAGVSQTPSNKVTEKGKYVELRCDPISGHTALYWYRQSLGQGPEFLIYFQGTGAADDSGLPNDRFFAVRPEGSVSTLKIQRTERGDSAVYLCASSSPGYSDEQFFGPGTRLTVL.

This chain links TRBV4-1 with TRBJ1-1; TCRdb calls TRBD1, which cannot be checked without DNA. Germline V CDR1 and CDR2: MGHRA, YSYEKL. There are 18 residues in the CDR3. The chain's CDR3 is CASSSRDIAPLLNTEAFF.

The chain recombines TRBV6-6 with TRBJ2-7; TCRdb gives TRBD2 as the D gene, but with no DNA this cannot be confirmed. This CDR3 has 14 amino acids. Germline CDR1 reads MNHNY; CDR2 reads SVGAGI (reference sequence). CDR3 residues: CASSYSKQSGEQYF.

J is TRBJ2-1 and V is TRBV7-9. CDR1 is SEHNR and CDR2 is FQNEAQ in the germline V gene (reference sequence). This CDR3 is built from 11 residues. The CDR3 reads CASSSKNEQFF.

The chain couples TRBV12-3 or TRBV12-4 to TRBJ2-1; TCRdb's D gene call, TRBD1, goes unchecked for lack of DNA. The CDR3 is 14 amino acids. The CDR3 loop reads CASSPSQGSNEQFF.

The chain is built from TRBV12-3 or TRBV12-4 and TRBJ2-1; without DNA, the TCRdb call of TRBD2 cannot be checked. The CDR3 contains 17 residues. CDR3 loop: CASSGRGPGLAGKRGFF.

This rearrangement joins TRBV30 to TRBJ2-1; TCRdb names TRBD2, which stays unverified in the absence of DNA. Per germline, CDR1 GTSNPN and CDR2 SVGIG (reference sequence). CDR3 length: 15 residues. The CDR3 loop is CAWSVGSGGAYEQFF.

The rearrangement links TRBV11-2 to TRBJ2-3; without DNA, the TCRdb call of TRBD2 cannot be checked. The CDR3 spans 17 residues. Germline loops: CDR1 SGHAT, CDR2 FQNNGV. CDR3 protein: CASSRGIDGSITDTQYF.

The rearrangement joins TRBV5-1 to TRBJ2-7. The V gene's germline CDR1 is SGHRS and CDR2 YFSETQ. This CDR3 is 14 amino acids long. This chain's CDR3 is CASSWTSGTYEQYF.

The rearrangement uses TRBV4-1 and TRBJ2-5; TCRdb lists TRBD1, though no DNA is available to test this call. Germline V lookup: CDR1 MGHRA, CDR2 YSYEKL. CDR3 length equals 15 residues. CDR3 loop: CASSQDRGLSETQYF.

The CDR3 loop is CASSWYRETNQPQHF. The J gene is TRBJ1-5, the V gene TRBV28; TCRdb designates TRBD1, a call that cannot be tested without DNA. Germline-derived CDR1 and CDR2 are MDHEN and SYDVKM. The CDR3 is 15 residues long.

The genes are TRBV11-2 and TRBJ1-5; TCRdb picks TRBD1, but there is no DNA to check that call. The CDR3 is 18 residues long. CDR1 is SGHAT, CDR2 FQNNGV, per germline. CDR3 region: CASSARDSFSRSNQPQHF.

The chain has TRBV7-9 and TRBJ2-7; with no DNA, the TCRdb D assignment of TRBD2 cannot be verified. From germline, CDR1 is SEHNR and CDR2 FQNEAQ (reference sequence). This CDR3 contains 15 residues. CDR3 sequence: CASSLGTSGTYEQYF. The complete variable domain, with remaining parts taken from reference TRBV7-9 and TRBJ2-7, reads DTGVSQNPRHKITKRGQNVTFRCDPISEHNRLYWYRQTLGQGPEFLTYFQNEAQLEKSRLLSDRFSAERPKGSFSTLEIQRTEQGDSAMYLCASSLGTSGTYEQYFGPGTRLTVT.

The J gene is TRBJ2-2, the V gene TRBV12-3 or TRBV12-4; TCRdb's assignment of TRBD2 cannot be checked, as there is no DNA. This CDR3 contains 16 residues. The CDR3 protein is CASRPRLAANTGELFF.

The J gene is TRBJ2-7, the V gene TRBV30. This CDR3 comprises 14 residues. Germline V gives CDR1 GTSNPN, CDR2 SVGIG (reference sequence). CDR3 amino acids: CAWSVLEKAYEQYF.